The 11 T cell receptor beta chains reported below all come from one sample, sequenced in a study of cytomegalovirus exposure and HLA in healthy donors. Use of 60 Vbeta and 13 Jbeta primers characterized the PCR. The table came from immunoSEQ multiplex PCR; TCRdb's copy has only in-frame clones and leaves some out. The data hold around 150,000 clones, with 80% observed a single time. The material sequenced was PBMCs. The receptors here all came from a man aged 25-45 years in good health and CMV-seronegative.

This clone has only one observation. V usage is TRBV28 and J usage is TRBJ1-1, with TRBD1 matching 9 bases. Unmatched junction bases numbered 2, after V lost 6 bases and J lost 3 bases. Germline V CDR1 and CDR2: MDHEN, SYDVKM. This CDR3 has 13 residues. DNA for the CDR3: TGTGCCAGCAGCCGGACAGGGGACACTGAAGCTTTCTTT. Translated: CASSRTGDTEAFF. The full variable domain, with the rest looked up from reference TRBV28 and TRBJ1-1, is DVKVTQSSRYLVKRTGEKVFLECVQDMDHENMFWYRQDPGLGLRLIYFSYDVKMKEKGDIPEGYSVSREKKERFSLILESASTNQTSMYLCASSRTGDTEAFFGQGTRLTVV.

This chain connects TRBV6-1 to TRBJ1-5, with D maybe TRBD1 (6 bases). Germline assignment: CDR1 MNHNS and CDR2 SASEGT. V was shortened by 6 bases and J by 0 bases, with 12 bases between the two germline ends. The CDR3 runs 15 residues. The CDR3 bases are TGTGCCAGCAGCGAGACAGGCCATAGCAATCAGCCCCAGCATTTT. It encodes CASSETGHSNQPQHF.

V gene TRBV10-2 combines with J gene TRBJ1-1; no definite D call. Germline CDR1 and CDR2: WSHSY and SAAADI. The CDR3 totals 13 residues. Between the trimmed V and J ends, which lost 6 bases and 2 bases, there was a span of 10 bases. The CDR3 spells CASSVLANTEAFF. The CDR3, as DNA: TGCGCCAGCAGCGTGTTGGCTAACACTGAAGCTTTCTTT.

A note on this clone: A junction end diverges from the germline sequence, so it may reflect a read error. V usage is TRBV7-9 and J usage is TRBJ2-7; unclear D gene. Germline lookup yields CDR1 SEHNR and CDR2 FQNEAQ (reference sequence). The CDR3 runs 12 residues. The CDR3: CSSSLDIYEQYF. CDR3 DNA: TGTTCCAGCAGCTTAGATATCTACGAGCAGTACTTC.

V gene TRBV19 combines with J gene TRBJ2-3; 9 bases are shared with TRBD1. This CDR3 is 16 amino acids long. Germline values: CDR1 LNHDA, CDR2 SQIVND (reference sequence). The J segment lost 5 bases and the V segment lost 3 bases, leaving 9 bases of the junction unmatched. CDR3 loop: CASSIDATGGLDTQYF. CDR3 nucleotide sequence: TGTGCCAGTAGTATTGATGCGACAGGGGGGTTAGATACGCAGTATTTT.

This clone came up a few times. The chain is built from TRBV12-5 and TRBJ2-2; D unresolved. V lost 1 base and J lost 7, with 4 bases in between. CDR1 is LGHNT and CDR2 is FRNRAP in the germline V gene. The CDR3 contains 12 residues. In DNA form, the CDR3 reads TGTGCTAGTGGTTTGGACGGCGGGGAGCTGTTTTTT. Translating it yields CASGLDGGELFF.

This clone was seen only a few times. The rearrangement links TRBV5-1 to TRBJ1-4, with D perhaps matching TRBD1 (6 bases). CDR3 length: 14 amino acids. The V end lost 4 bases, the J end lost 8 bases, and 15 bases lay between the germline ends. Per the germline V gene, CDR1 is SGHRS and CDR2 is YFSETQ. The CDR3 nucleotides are TGCGCCAGCAGCCGGGGGGCACAGGAGGAAAAACTGTTTTTT. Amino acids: CASSRGAQEEKLFF.

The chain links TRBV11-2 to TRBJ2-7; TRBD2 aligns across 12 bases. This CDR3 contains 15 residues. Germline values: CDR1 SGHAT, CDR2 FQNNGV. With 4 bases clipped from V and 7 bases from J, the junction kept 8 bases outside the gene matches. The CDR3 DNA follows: TGTGCCAGCAGCTACCTAGCGGGAGGGCCGGGGGAGCAGTACTTC. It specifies CASSYLAGGPGEQYF.

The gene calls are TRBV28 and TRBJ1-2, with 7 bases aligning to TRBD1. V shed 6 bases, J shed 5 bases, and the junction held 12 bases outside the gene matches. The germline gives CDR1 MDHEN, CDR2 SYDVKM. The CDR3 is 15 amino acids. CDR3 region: CASSFTPGQRYGYTF. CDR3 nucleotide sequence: TGTGCCAGCAGCTTTACTCCGGGACAGAGATATGGCTACACCTTC.

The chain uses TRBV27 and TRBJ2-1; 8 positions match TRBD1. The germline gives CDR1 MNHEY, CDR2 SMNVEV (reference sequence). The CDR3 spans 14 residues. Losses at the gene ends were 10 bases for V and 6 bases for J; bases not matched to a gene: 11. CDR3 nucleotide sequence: TGTGCCACCAGGCGCGACAGGGGCCCCAATGAGCAGTTCTTC. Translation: CATRRDRGPNEQFF.

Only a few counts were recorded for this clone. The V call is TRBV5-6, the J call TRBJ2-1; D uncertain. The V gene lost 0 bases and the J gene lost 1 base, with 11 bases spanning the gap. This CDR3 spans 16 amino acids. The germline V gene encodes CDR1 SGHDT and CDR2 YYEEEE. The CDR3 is CASSLVGLESYNEQFF. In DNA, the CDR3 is TGTGCCAGCAGCTTGGTTGGTCTAGAGTCCTACAATGAGCAGTTCTTC.